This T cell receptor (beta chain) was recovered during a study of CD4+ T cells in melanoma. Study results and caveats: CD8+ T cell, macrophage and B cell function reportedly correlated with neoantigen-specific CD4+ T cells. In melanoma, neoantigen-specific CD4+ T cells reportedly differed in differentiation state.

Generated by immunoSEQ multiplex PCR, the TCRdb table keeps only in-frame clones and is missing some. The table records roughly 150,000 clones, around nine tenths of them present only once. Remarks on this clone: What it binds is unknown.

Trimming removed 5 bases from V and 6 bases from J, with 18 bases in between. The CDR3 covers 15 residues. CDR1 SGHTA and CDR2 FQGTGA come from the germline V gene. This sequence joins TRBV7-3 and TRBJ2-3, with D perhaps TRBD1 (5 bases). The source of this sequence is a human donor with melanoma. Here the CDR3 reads CASSRLGTGADTQYF. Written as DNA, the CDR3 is TGTGCCAGCAGCCGCTTGGGTACAGGCGCCGATACGCAGTATTTT.